This T cell receptor (beta chain) stems from a study of T cells in Graves' hyperthyroidism and ophthalmopathy. Sampled blood dates from first hyperthyroidism diagnosis, and it precedes any ophthalmopathy symptoms. TCR beta CDR3 regions were amplified from RNA. The primer set for the first-round RT-PCR of the TCR CDR3 was HTBI. TCRdb analysed the multiplex PCR reads with MiXCR anew, one entry per CDR3 protein. The sample yields about 580,000 distinct CDR3 sequences, about 14% seen once. Comments on this clonotype: What it binds is unknown.

General observations from the study: Among thyroid clonotypes expanded above 0.001, most also appeared in blood.

This CDR3 spans 12 amino acids. Trimming cost V 9 bases and J 4 bases, with 12 bases left between them. Per the germline V gene, CDR1 is LNHDA and CDR2 is SQIVND (reference sequence). The receptor was derived from a woman in her twenties or thirties with Graves' hyperthyroidism that later progressed to Graves' ophthalmopathy. Material for sequencing was blood. The gene calls are TRBV19 and TRBJ1-1; D is undetermined. The CDR3: CASKRWSTEAFF. DNA for the CDR3: TGTGCCAGCAAGCGGTGGAGCACTGAAGCTTTCTTT.